This is a list of T cell receptor beta chains from one sample in a study of regulatory T cells in long-lasting Graves disease. TCRdb fed the multiplex PCR reads into MiXCR, producing one record per CDR3 protein. The profile shows about 620,000 distinct CDR3 sequences, 15% to 20% of them singletons. This sample also belongs to another study, concerning T cells in Graves' hyperthyroidism and ophthalmopathy.

The starting material was peripheral blood mononuclear cells (PBMCs), obtained at new diagnosis, from a patient treated with antithyroid drugs. These receptors were taken from a woman in her 30s with Graves disease. Each CDR3 is given with its conserved first and last residue. Fields, in order: J gene, V gene, clone size, D gene, CDR3 DNA, CDR3 protein. The D gene is left open where the match is weak. Size is stated for part of the rows, as once, few or many counts, or as a class when the clone is expanded.

>TRBJ1-5|TRBV7-2|many|-
TGTGCCAGCAGCCCGTATGGCGGCAATCAGCCCCAGCATTTT
CASSPYGGNQPQHF
>TRBJ1-2|TRBV2|-|-
TGTGCCAGCAGTAGGAGCAGAGACGATGGCTACACCTTC
CASSRSRDDGYTF
>TRBJ2-7|TRBV9|-|-
TGTGCCAGCAGCGTAGAGGGCAACTCCTACGAGCAGTACTTC
CASSVEGNSYEQYF
>TRBJ2-1|TRBV12-3/TRBV12-4|many|-
TGTGCCAGCAGTTTTCTCCACAATGAGCAGTTCTTC
CASSFLHNEQFF
>TRBJ2-1|TRBV2|many|-
TGTGCCAGCAGTACCGGACCCTACAATGAGCAGTTCTTC
CASSTGPYNEQFF
>TRBJ1-2|TRBV12-3/TRBV12-4|many|TRBD1
TGTGCCAGCAGCGAGACAGGGGCCGGGGGCTACACCTTC
CASSETGAGGYTF
>TRBJ2-1|TRBV5-1|few|TRBD2
TGCGCCAGCAGCTTAACTAGCGGGCGATGGGATGAGCAGTTCTTC
CASSLTSGRWDEQFF
>TRBJ2-3|TRBV7-2|few|-
TGTGCCAGCAGCTTATTTCCGTTCTTCACAGATACGCAGTATTTT
CASSLFPFFTDTQYF
>TRBJ1-5|TRBV2|few|-
TGTGCCAGCAGTGTCAGTTCCGGGGCCAATCAGCCCCAGCATTTT
CASSVSSGANQPQHF
>TRBJ2-5|TRBV7-2|many|TRBD1
TGTGCCAGCAGCCGAGACAGGGGGCTCGGGGAGACCCAGTACTTC
CASSRDRGLGETQYF
>TRBJ2-2|TRBV30|-|-
TGTGCCTGGAGACGACCTAGTTTTCCCGGGGAGCTGTTTTTT
CAWRRPSFPGELFF
>TRBJ2-1|TRBV6-1|-|TRBD2
TGTGCCAGCAGTAGAGCGGGAGGAAGGAATGAGCAGTTCTTC
CASSRAGGRNEQFF
>TRBJ1-2|TRBV18|few|TRBD1
TGTGCCAGCTCACCGGCGGACAGGATAAACTATGGCTACACCTTC
CASSPADRINYGYTF
>TRBJ1-1|TRBV7-9|-|-
TGTGCCAGCACTCCTATAGGGGGTCAGAACACTGAAGCTTTCTTT
CASTPIGGQNTEAFF
>TRBJ1-4|TRBV6-1|-|-
TGTGCCAGCAGTGATCACAGGGAAAAACTGTTTTTT
CASSDHREKLFF
>TRBJ2-1|TRBV20-1|-|-
TGCAGTGCTAAACGAGAGAGGGGGGGCAGCGGACGTTACAATGAGCAGTTCTTC
CSAKRERGGSGRYNEQFF
>TRBJ1-2|TRBV19|-|TRBD1
TGTGCCAGTAGTATGGGAACAGGGGTTGGCTACACCTTC
CASSMGTGVGYTF
>TRBJ1-1|TRBV6-1|many|-
TGTGCCAGCAGTAGCGGACTCACACGAGGGAACACTGAAGCTTTCTTT
CASSSGLTRGNTEAFF
>TRBJ2-1|TRBV12-3/TRBV12-4|-|-
TGTGCCAGCAGTTTTGAGGGTGTTGAGCAGTTCTTC
CASSFEGVEQFF
>TRBJ2-2|TRBV28|many|TRBD2
TGTGCCAGCAGTTTAACCTTCCTAGCGGGAGATAACATGAGGGAGCTGTTTTTT
CASSLTFLAGDNMRELFF
>TRBJ2-7|TRBV20-1|-|-
TGCAGTGCTACGGGGCTAGGCGCCTACGAGCAGTACTTC
CSATGLGAYEQYF
>TRBJ1-6|TRBV12-3/TRBV12-4|-|-
TGTGCCAGCAGTTTAAGGCAGCCCGATAATTCACCCCTCCACTTT
CASSLRQPDNSPLHF
>TRBJ2-2|TRBV2|many|-
TGTGCCAGCAGCGTAAGGGCAGACACCGGGGAGCTGTTTTTT
CASSVRADTGELFF
>TRBJ1-1|TRBV27|-|TRBD1
TGTGCCAGCAGGAAAGGACAGGTGGGGTTCGGGGCTTTCTTT
CASRKGQVGFGAFF
>TRBJ2-3|TRBV2|many|-
TGTGCCAGCAGTGAACTAGCAAGTACAGATACGCAGTATTTT
CASSELASTDTQYF
>TRBJ1-1|TRBV4-1|many|-
TGCGCCAGCAGCCAAGTGGACAGTGAAGCTTTCTTT
CASSQVDSEAFF
>TRBJ2-7|TRBV19|few|TRBD1
TGTGCCAGTAGTATCTTATCCGGGACAGGGTTAAGGAGCGAGCAGTACTTC
CASSILSGTGLRSEQYF
>TRBJ1-5|TRBV20-1|-|-
TGCAGTGCCGGTCGCAGCAATCAGCCCCAGCATTTT
CSAGRSNQPQHF
>TRBJ1-1|TRBV7-9|many|-
TGTGCCAGCAGCTTCCTCCGGACGGGGAACACTGAAGCTTTCTTT
CASSFLRTGNTEAFF
>TRBJ2-1|TRBV6-1|-|TRBD2
TGTGCCAGCAAGAGCGGGGCCTACAATGAGCAGTTCTTC
CASKSGAYNEQFF
>TRBJ2-7|TRBV19|few|-
TGTGCCAGTAGTAACGGACCCTACTACGAGCAGTACTTC
CASSNGPYYEQYF
>TRBJ2-7|TRBV29-1|many|-
TGCAGCGGAGGGGGGGCCTACGAGCAGTACTTC
CSGGGAYEQYF
>TRBJ2-2|TRBV30|many|-
TGTGCCTGGAGATCACATCGCACCGGGGAGCTGTTTTTT
CAWRSHRTGELFF
>TRBJ2-7|TRBV18|-|TRBD2
TGTGCCAGCTCACCAGGGCCTAGCGGGACCCCCCTGAGGTACGAGCAGTACTTC
CASSPGPSGTPLRYEQYF
>TRBJ2-5|TRBV24-1|-|-
TGTGCCACCAGTGACACCAACCCGCCTTTAGAGACCCAGTACTTC
CATSDTNPPLETQYF
>TRBJ2-6|TRBV7-9|-|-
TGTGCCAGCACCATTCATTTTTCCAAGGGCTCTGGGGCCAACGTCCTGACTTTC
CASTIHFSKGSGANVLTF
>TRBJ2-2|TRBV30|-|-
TGTGCCTGGAGTCTTAACACCGGGGAGCTGTTTTTT
CAWSLNTGELFF
>TRBJ2-7|TRBV20-1|few|TRBD1
TGCAGTGCTAGGCCGGGACAGGGAGCCTACGAGCAGTACTTC
CSARPGQGAYEQYF
>TRBJ1-5|TRBV6-5|many|TRBD1
TGTGCCAGCAGTTACTCGAGGACAGGGGTGATTCTTGGCAATCAGCCCCAGCATTTT
CASSYSRTGVILGNQPQHF
>TRBJ2-1|TRBV28|many|-
TGTGCCAGCAGTTTATCCCGGCGCCCCGGGGGTGAGCAGTTCTTC
CASSLSRRPGGEQFF
>TRBJ1-4|TRBV2|many|TRBD1
TGTGCCAGCACAACAGGGGCTATTCGTTTGAATGAAAAACTGTTTTTT
CASTTGAIRLNEKLFF
>TRBJ2-1|TRBV11-3|once|TRBD2
TGTGCCAGCAGCTTCTCCGGACTAGCGGGGTCGGGGGATGAGCAGTTCTTC
CASSFSGLAGSGDEQFF
>TRBJ2-1|TRBV5-1|many|-
TGCGCCAGCAGCCCCCCCTACCGTGAGCAGTTCTTC
CASSPPYREQFF
>TRBJ2-2|TRBV24-1|-|TRBD1
TGTGCCACCAGTGACATCAGGGGGACAACGAACACCGGGGAGCTGTTTTTT
CATSDIRGTTNTGELFF
>TRBJ1-2|TRBV12-3/TRBV12-4|many|-
TGTGCCAGCAGTATGCTTAGCGGGGGCTACACCTTC
CASSMLSGGYTF
>TRBJ2-2|TRBV7-2|many|-
TGTGCCAGCAGCATCCGGACAGCCCTAGTGGGCACCGGGGAGCTGTTTTTT
CASSIRTALVGTGELFF